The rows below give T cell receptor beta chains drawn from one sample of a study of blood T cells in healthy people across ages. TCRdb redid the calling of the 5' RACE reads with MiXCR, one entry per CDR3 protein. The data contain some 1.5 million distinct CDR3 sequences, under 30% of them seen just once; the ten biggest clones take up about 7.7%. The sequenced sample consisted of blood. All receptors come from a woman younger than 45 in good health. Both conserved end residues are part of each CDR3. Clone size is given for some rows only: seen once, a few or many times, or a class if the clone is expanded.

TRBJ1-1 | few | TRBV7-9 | CASSFLGLDEAFF
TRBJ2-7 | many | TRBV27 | CASSSGGGYEQYF
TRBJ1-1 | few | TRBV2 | CASQSTGTGYMNTEAFF
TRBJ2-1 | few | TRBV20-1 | CSARDQVDREQFF
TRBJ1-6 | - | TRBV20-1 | CSAAIREGSPLHF
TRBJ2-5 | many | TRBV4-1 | CASSQDFRSSRQETQYF
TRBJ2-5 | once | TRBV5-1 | CASSLLAGGPTDEQYF
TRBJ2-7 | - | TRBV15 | CATSRPGRQAYEQYF
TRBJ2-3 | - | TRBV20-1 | CSARDGGLGGGRADTQYF
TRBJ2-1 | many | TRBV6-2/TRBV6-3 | CASSFRLAGSYNEQFF
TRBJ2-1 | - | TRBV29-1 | CSIEGGRGTNEQFF
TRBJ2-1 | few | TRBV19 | CASSIGAVPTMLQFF
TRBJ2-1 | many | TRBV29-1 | CSVSGGANYNEQFF
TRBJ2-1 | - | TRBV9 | CASSASPLGGQGRYNEQFF
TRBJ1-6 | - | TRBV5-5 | CASSRAGKTSSYNSPLHF
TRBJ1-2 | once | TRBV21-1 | CASSKKLPGQTNYGYTF
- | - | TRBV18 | CASSPRTSHEQYF
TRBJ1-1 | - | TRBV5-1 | CASSPLPTGKNTEAFF
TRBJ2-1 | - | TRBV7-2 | CASSGASSMTYNEQFF
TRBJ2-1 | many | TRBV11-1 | CASSLVPGGSNDEQFF
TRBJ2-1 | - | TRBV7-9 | CASSPRERDNEQFF
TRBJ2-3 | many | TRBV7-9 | CASSLGLDTQYF
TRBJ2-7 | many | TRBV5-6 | CASSLVNEFYEQYF
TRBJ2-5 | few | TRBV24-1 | CADEYRAVEETQYF
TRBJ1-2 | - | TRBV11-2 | CASSPAGVAGYTF
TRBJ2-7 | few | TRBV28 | CASSIAGGAYEQYF
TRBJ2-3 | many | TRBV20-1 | CSARDGQGVADTQYF
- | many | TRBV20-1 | CSARPDGTTNEQYF
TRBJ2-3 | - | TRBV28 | CASSTGLAGGRGTDTQYF
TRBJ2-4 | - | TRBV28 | CASRRSGSGYSEQYF
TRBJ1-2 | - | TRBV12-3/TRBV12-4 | CASRTTGSYGYTF
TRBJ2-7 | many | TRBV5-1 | CASSFEGFNEQYF
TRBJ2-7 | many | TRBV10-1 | CASSAALAPYEQYF
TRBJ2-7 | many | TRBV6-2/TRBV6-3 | CANSRTSGIYEQYF
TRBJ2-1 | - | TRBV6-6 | CASSYAAGAFLYNEQFF
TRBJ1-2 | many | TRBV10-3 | CAISAQGDYGYTF
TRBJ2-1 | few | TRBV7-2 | CASSLERVGNEQFF
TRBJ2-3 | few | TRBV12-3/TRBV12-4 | CASSFQGSGSSDTQYF
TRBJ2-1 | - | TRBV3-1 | CAGSRGGINEQFF
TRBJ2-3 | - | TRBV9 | CASSPNPPGTEILDTQYF
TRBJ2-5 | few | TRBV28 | CASRRRGQGKKTQYF
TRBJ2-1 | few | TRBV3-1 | CASSQDGNRANEQFF
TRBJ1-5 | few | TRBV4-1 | CASSQVVDRGNQPQHF
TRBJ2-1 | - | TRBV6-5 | CASRGKSSYNEQFF
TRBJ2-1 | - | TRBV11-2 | CASSVSGGASSNEQFF
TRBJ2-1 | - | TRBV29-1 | CSVLEQGAIYNEQFF
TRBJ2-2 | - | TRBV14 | CASSQVGELAGGNTGELFF
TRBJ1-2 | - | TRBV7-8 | CASSPGGQASYGYTF
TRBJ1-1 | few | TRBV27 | CASRRDRDGEAFF
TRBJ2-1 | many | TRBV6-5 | CASSPQGRGLRDEQFF
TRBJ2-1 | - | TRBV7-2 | CASSLRGGTSNEQFF